These 25 T cell receptor beta chains originate from one sample sequenced in a study of T cell responses to AZD1222 COVID-19 vaccine. Generated by immunoSEQ multiplex PCR, the TCRdb table keeps only in-frame clones and is missing some. The sample contains about 180,000 clones, 80% to 95% of which appear only once. The sequencing here drew on peripheral blood, taken 28 days after the second AZD1222 dose. The receptors were sampled from an adult who received the AZD1222 COVID-19 vaccine.

This chain connects TRBV11-1 to TRBJ2-7, with 8 bases fitting TRBD1. CDR3 size: 14 residues. Losses at the gene ends were 5 bases for V and 5 bases for J; bases not matched to a gene: 8. The germline V gene encodes CDR1 SGHAT and CDR2 FQDESV (reference sequence). The CDR3 sequence: CASSQDRDTNEQYF. In DNA form, the CDR3 reads TGTGCCAGCAGCCAGGACAGGGACACCAACGAGCAGTACTTC.

The chain recombines TRBV7-9 with TRBJ2-4, with 8 bases aligning to TRBD2. Germline CDR1 and CDR2: SEHNR and FQNEAQ (reference sequence). The CDR3 loop spans 16 amino acids. With V trimmed by 3 bases and J by 8 bases, 12 bases remained unmatched. The chain's CDR3 is CASSFSGGGSRDIQYF. DNA for the CDR3: TGTGCCAGCAGCTTTTCCGGCGGGGGGAGTCGGGACATTCAGTACTTC.

The chain is built from TRBV3-1 (or the pseudogene TRBV3-2) and TRBJ1-6; D possibly corresponds to TRBD1 (5 bases). The CDR3 length is 17 residues. From germline, CDR1 is LGHDT and CDR2 YNNKEL (reference sequence). Trimming pared 1 base from V and 1 base from J, leaving 11 bases between. In DNA form, the CDR3 reads TGTGCCAGCAGCCAAGGTAGGGGAAGATCCTATAATTCACCCCTCCACTTT. This sequence encodes CASSQGRGRSYNSPLHF.

This clone has a single count. The chain recombines TRBV3-1 (or the pseudogene TRBV3-2) with TRBJ2-2; D unresolved. The germline gives CDR1 LGHDT, CDR2 YNNKEL (reference sequence). V dropped 10 bases and J dropped 5 bases, with 14 bases sitting between them. There are 13 residues in the CDR3. The CDR3 reads CAISTVGTGELFF. Written as DNA, the CDR3 is TGTGCCATATCGACCGTCGGGACCGGGGAGCTGTTTTTT.

V usage is TRBV7-9 and J usage is TRBJ2-1; no clear D. This CDR3 contains 14 residues. V lost 0 bases, J lost 6 bases, and 9 bases lay in between. Per the germline V gene, CDR1 is SEHNR and CDR2 is FQNEAQ (reference sequence). The CDR3 sequence: CASSLAASANEQFF. CDR3 bases: TGTGCCAGCAGCTTAGCAGCGTCGGCCAATGAGCAGTTCTTC.

V is TRBV4-3 and J is TRBJ2-7, with D perhaps matching TRBD1 or TRBD2 (5 bases each). V gave up 0 bases and J gave up 3 bases, with 9 bases separating them. CDR1 is LGHNA and CDR2 is YSLEER in the germline V gene. The CDR3 consists of 14 residues. This CDR3 is CASSQDEGHYEQYF. In DNA form, the CDR3 reads TGCGCCAGCAGCCAAGATGAGGGGCACTACGAGCAGTACTTC.

This chain joins TRBV9 and TRBJ2-5; D may be TRBD2 (5 bases). The V end was cut by 3 bases, the J end by 3 bases, with 15 bases between. The CDR3 length is 15 residues. Germline V CDR1 and CDR2: SGDLS, YYNGEE. As DNA, the CDR3 is TGTGCCAGCAGCGCCCCCCGGGGAGCGGAAGAGACCCAGTACTTC. Protein: CASSAPRGAEETQYF.

The chain is built from TRBV6-2 or TRBV6-3 and TRBJ1-4, with D maybe TRBD1 (5 bases). Germline loops: CDR1 MNHEY, CDR2 SVGEGT. This CDR3 is 13 amino acids long. V was pared by 3 bases and J by 11 bases, with 13 bases between. As DNA, the CDR3 is TGTGCCAGCAGTTATACCCAGGGAGGGAAACTGTTTTTT. Encoded protein: CASSYTQGGKLFF.

The chain is built from TRBV24-1 and TRBJ2-5; TRBD1 is a possible D gene (5 bases). V was trimmed by 2 bases and J by 5 bases, leaving 11 bases between them. The CDR3 is made up of 14 amino acids. Germline V gene sequence: CDR1 KGHDR, CDR2 SFDVKD. CDR3: CATSDSVAGETQYF. As DNA, the CDR3 is TGTGCCACCAGTGATTCGGTAGCAGGGGAGACCCAGTACTTC.

The V and J genes are TRBV2 and TRBJ2-4; D is unresolved. V gave up 8 bases and J gave up 0 bases, with 8 bases separating them. Germline V gene sequence: CDR1 SNHLY, CDR2 FYNNEI. The CDR3 has 13 amino acids. The CDR3 DNA follows: TGTGCCAGCTCAGCACTAGCCAAAAACATTCAGTACTTC. It encodes CASSALAKNIQYF. The full variable domain, in which reference TRBV2 and TRBJ2-4 provide the parts outside the CDR3, is EPEVTQTPSHQVTQMGQEVILRCVPISNHLYFYWYRQILGQKVEFLVSFYNNEISEKSEIFDDQFSVERPDGSNFTLKIRSTKLEDSAMYFCASSALAKNIQYFGAGTRLSVL.

The V gene is TRBV10-1, the J gene TRBJ1-1, with TRBD1 as a possible D gene (6 bases). In germline, CDR1 is WNHNN, CDR2 SYGVQD (reference sequence). Trimming removed 5 bases at V and 1 base at J, with 11 bases between. This CDR3 is 14 amino acids long. The CDR3 DNA reads TGCGCCAGCAGTTCCGGGACACCGAACACTGAAGCTTTCTTT. Its protein is CASSSGTPNTEAFF.

The J gene is TRBJ2-5, the V gene TRBV5-1; 9 nucleotides align to TRBD2. The CDR3 is made up of 15 amino acids. Trimming removed 2 bases from V and 0 bases from J; junction bases left unmatched: 2. CDR1 and CDR2 from the germline V gene are SGHRS and YFSETQ. The CDR3 DNA reads as TGCGCCAGCAGCTTTAGCGGGGGTGACCAAGAGACCCAGTACTTC. Translation gives CASSFSGGDQETQYF. The whole variable domain, filled in from reference TRBV5-1 and TRBJ2-5, reads KAGVTQTPRYLIKTRGQQVTLSCSPISGHRSVSWYQQTPGQGLQFLFEYFSETQRNKGNFPGRFSGRQFSNSRSEMNVSTLELGDSALYLCASSFSGGDQETQYFGPGTRLLVL.

The sample holds a few counts of this clone. The chain links TRBV18 to TRBJ2-7, with D possibly TRBD2 on 6 matching bases. This CDR3 has 14 residues. The ends were cut back, 6 bases at V and 3 bases at J, with 15 bases in the middle. Germline V gene data show CDR1 as KGHSH and CDR2 as LQKENI. CDR3 in DNA: TGTGCCAGCTCCCCCCATGTGGGGGGCTACGAGCAGTACTTC. It codes for CASSPHVGGYEQYF.

The chain joins TRBV30 to TRBJ1-2; 7 positions agree with TRBD1. V was pared by 3 bases and J by 5 bases, with 12 bases of the junction left unmatched. The CDR3 sequence is 15 residues long. Germline values: CDR1 GTSNPN, CDR2 SVGIG (reference sequence). The CDR3 DNA reads TGTGCCTGGAGAGGGGACAGTTCTAGGGGTTATGGCTACACCTTC. It codes for CAWRGDSSRGYGYTF.

V gene TRBV5-6 combines with J gene TRBJ2-7; the match to TRBD1 covers 10 bases. Trimming took 0 bases from V and 3 from J; bases not matched to a gene: 12. The CDR3 runs 18 residues. Germline CDR1 and CDR2: SGHDT and YYEEEE. This chain's CDR3 is CASSLVGQGRLAGYEQYF. DNA of the CDR3: TGTGCCAGCAGCTTGGTGGGACAGGGGAGGCTAGCGGGCTACGAGCAGTACTTC.

V and J are TRBV18 and TRBJ1-1, with 8 positions matching TRBD1. Losses at the gene ends were 4 bases for V and 5 bases for J; bases not matched to a gene: 9. The CDR3 consists of 15 residues. The germline V gene encodes CDR1 KGHSH and CDR2 LQKENI. In DNA, the CDR3 is TGTGCCAGCTCACAAAAACAGGGGGGCATTACTGAAGCTTTCTTT. It specifies CASSQKQGGITEAFF.

The chain links TRBV19 to TRBJ1-4; 7 positions match TRBD1. Germline values: CDR1 LNHDA, CDR2 SQIVND (reference sequence). This CDR3 spans 18 amino acids. V was clipped by 5 bases and J by 5 bases; unmatched bases: 17. For the CDR3, the DNA is TGTGCCAGTAGTGTCGCCTCCTCACCCGGGACAGCGAATGAAAAACTGTTTTTT. It codes for CASSVASSPGTANEKLFF. Based on the CDR3 plus reference TRBV19 and TRBJ1-4, the full variable domain is DGGITQSPKYLFRKEGQNVTLSCEQNLNHDAMYWYRQDPGQGLRLIYYSQIVNDFQKGDIAEGYSVSREKKESFPLTVTSAQKNPTAFYLCASSVASSPGTANEKLFFGSGTQLSVL.

The J gene is TRBJ1-5, the V gene TRBV6-5; D may be TRBD1 (5 bases). Germline CDR1 reads MNHEY; CDR2 reads SVGAGI. CDR3 length: 14 residues. Trimming removed 4 bases from V and 9 bases from J, with 16 bases in between. The CDR3 nucleotides read TGTGCCAGCAGTTCTCCCGAGGCAGGGAGGCCCCAGCATTTT. This gives the protein CASSSPEAGRPQHF.

This chain uses TRBV11-2 with TRBJ2-3; 7 bases map to TRBD2. The CDR3 contains 15 residues. CDR1 and CDR2 from the germline V gene are SGHAT and FQNNGV. The V gene end was trimmed by 3 bases and the J gene end by 4 bases; junction bases not matched to a gene: 7. The DNA for the CDR3 is TGTGCCAGCAGCTTGGTGAGCGGGGAGGCAGATACGCAGTATTTT. This sequence encodes CASSLVSGEADTQYF.

The chain combines TRBV12-5 with TRBJ2-5; D unresolved. The V end was cut by 9 bases, the J end by 0 bases, with 5 bases between. Germline CDR1 and CDR2: LGHNT and FRNRAP. This CDR3 is 11 amino acids long. The CDR3 loop is CASGYQETQYF. CDR3 nucleotide sequence: TGTGCTAGCGGATACCAAGAGACCCAGTACTTC.

The genes are TRBV6-6 and TRBJ1-5; 8 bases map to TRBD1. The V gene end was trimmed by 7 bases and the J gene end by 8 bases; junction bases not matched to a gene: 10. Germline V lookup: CDR1 MNHNY, CDR2 SVGAGI (reference sequence). The length of the CDR3 is 14 residues. CDR3: CASTPTGEEKPQHF. DNA for the CDR3: TGTGCCAGCACCCCGACAGGGGAAGAGAAGCCCCAGCATTTT.

The chain has TRBV6-2 or TRBV6-3 and TRBJ2-4; 7 nucleotides agree with TRBD2. This CDR3 contains 14 residues. V shed 4 bases, J shed 6 bases, and the junction held 6 bases outside the gene matches. Germline CDR1 and CDR2: MNHEY and SVGEGT. CDR3 protein: CASSFSGTTNIQYF. CDR3 sequence (DNA): TGTGCCAGCAGTTTCTCCGGGACTACAAACATTCAGTACTTC.

The V call is TRBV15, the J call TRBJ1-6, with 9 bases fitting TRBD1. This CDR3 is 15 amino acids long. Trimming cost V 3 bases and J 7 bases; bases outside gene matches: 4. Germline assignment: CDR1 LNHNV and CDR2 YYDKDF (reference sequence). The CDR3 reads CATSRDRGENSPLHF. In DNA, the CDR3 is TGTGCCACCAGCAGGGACAGGGGCGAAAATTCACCCCTCCACTTT.

In this sample, this clone turned up a few times. The chain carries TRBV10-1 and TRBJ2-3, with D perhaps given as TRBD1 or TRBD2 (5 bases each). This CDR3 contains 14 residues. CDR1 WNHNN and CDR2 SYGVQD come from the germline V gene (reference sequence). V lost 5 bases to trimming and J lost 2 bases, with 11 bases between them. The CDR3 region has the DNA TGCGCCAGCAGTCGGGACGCCAACACAGATACGCAGTATTTT. This codes for CASSRDANTDTQYF.

The J gene is TRBJ2-5, the V gene TRBV28; D may be TRBD2 (6 bases). V gave up 8 bases and J gave up 9 bases, with 16 bases separating them. The CDR3 spans 12 residues. Germline V gene lookup returns CDR1 MDHEN and CDR2 SYDVKM. In DNA form, the CDR3 reads TGTGCCAGCCGGACGGGTGGAGGGGCCCAGTACTTC. Protein: CASRTGGGAQYF.